The clone carrying this T cell receptor (beta chain) was seen more than once but under ten times. Germline CDR1 and CDR2: SNHLY and FYNNEI. V lost 6 bases to trimming and J lost 2 bases; unmatched junction nucleotides: 1. This CDR3 spans 13 amino acids. The sample comes from a study of control samples from healthy donors and cancer patients. Profiled with immunoSEQ multiplex PCR; TCRdb holds only in-frame clones, not every one. The sample has about 84,000 clones; 70% to 85% are singletons. This clonotype was obtained from a man in his 60s with head and neck cancer. Input material: PBMCs. The chain has TRBV2 and TRBJ2-1; 7 nucleotides line up with TRBD1. DNA of the CDR3: TGTGCCAGCAGAGGACAGGCCTACAATGAGCAGTTCTTC. This encodes CASRGQAYNEQFF. The full variable domain, with the rest looked up from reference TRBV2 and TRBJ2-1, is EPEVTQTPSHQVTQMGQEVILRCVPISNHLYFYWYRQILGQKVEFLVSFYNNEISEKSEIFDDQFSVERPDGSNFTLKIRSTKLEDSAMYFCASRGQAYNEQFFGPGTRLTVL.